The sequence of this T cell receptor (beta chain) was determined in a study of neurological immune-mediated disorders. This clonotype was recorded many times. The making of cDNA relied on 5'RACE with 10-nucleotide random UMIs. One entry per CDR3 protein, called by TCRdb with MiXCR from the 5' RACE reads. This sample yields 55,000 to 80,000 distinct CDR3 sequences, of which around 15% are seen a single time; 4.6% belongs to the top ten. Stated time point: longitudinal time-point 1 (baseline). This CDR3 comprises 13 residues. Trimming removed 8 bases from V and 2 bases from J, with 12 bases in between. Specimen: PBMCs. The J gene is TRBJ2-5, the V gene TRBV12-3 or TRBV12-4, with D perhaps TRBD2 (6 bases). The receptor's source is a female donor with HTLV-1-associated myelopathy (HAM/TSP). The CDR3 loop reads CASSGRSQETQYF. The DNA for the CDR3 is TGTGCCAGCTCTGGGAGGAGTCAAGAGACCCAGTACTTC.